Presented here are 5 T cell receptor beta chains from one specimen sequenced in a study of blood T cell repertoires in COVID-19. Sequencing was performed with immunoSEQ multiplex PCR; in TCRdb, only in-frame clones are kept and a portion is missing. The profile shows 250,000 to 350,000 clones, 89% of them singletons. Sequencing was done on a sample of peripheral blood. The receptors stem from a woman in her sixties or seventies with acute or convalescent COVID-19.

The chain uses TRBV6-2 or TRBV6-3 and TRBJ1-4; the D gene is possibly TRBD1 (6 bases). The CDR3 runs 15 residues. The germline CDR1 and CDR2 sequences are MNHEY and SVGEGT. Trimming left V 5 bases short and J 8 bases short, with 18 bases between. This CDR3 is CASSPGTLGREKLFF. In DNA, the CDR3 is TGTGCCAGCAGTCCCGGGACACTAGGACGGGAAAAACTGTTTTTT.

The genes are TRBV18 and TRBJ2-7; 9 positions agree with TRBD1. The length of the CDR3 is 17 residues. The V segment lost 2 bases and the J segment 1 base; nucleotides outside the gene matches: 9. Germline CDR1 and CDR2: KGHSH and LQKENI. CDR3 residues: CASSPVAPGTGSYEQYF. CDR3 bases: TGTGCCAGCTCACCAGTAGCCCCCGGGACAGGGTCCTACGAGCAGTACTTC.

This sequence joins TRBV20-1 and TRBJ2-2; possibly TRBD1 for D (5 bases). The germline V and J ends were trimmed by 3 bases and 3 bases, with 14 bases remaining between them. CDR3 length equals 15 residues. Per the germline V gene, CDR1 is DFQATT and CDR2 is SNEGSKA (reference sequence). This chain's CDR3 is CSASQGSMDTGELFF. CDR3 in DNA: TGCAGTGCTAGTCAGGGTTCAATGGACACCGGGGAGCTGTTTTTT.

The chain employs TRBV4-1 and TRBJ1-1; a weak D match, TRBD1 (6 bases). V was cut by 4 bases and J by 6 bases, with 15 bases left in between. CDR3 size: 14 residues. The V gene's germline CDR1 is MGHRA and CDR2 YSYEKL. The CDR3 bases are TGCGCCAGCAGCCCCCAGGGGCTAGGGCCTGAAGCTTTCTTT. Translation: CASSPQGLGPEAFF.

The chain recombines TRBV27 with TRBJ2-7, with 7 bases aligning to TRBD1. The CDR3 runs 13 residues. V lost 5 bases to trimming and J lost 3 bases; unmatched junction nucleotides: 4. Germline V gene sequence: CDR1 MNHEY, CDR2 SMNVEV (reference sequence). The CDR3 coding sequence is TGTGCCAGCAGTACAGGGGCGTTCTACGAGCAGTACTTC. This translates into CASSTGAFYEQYF.